This T cell receptor beta chain was sequenced in a study of control samples from healthy donors and cancer patients. Clones were read by immunoSEQ multiplex PCR, and TCRdb kept only the in-frame ones, dropping some. The sample yields about 96,000 clones, roughly 93% seen once. Per germline, CDR1 KGHSH and CDR2 LQKENI. V dropped 0 bases and J dropped 2 bases, with 11 bases sitting between them. The CDR3 has 15 amino acids. This sequence was found in a man between 18 and 29 years old in good health. What was sequenced was blood. V gene TRBV18 combines with J gene TRBJ2-7, with a weak D call TRBD1 (5 bases). This CDR3 is CASSPPAGNAYEQYF. The CDR3 coding sequence is TGTGCCAGCTCACCACCCGCAGGGAACGCCTACGAGCAGTACTTC.